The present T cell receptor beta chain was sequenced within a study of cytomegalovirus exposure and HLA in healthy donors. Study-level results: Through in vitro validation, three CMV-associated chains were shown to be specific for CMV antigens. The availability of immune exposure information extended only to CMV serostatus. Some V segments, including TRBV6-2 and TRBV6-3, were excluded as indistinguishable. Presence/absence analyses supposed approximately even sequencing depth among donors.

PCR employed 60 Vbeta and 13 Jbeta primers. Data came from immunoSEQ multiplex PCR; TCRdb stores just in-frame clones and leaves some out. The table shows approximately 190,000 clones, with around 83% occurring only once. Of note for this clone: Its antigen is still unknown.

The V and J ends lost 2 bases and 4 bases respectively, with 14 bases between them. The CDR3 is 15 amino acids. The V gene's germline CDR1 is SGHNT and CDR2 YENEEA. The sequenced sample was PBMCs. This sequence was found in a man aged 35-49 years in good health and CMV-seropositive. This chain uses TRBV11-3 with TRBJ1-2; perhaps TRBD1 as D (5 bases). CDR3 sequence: CASSLLGRRGYGYTF. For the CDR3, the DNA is TGTGCCAGCAGCTTATTGGGACGGCGGGGCTATGGCTACACCTTC.